This T cell receptor (beta chain) comes out of a study of identical twins. All donors were healthy, and all were Caucasian. CDR1 LNHNV and CDR2 YYDKDF come from the germline V gene (reference sequence). The CDR3 has 13 amino acids. Deletions cut 0 bases from V and 6 bases from J, with 7 bases between. TCRdb analysed the 5' RACE reads with MiXCR anew, one entry per CDR3 protein. The sample consists of some 500,000 distinct CDR3 sequences, 14% of them appearing once. This clonotype was observed a few times. These data were likewise used in another study, on yellow fever vaccine responses in identical twins.

The gene calls are TRBV15 and TRBJ2-3; D is unclear. The sample was CD4+ T cells sorted from blood. The clonotype comes from a woman aged 18 to 35 in good health. The CDR3: CATSRDIMDTQYF. CDR3 sequence (DNA): TGTGCCACCAGCAGAGATATTATGGATACGCAGTATTTT.